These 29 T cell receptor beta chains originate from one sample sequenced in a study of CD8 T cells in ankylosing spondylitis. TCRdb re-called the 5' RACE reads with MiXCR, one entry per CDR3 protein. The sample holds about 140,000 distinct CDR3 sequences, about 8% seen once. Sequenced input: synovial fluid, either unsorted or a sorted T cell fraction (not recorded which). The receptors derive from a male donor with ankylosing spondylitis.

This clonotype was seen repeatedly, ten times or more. The CDR3 protein is CASSSGLPFSTYQETQYF. In nucleotides, the CDR3 is TGCGCCAGCAGCTCGGGCCTCCCTTTTAGTACGTACCAAGAGACCCAGTACTTC. The chain joins TRBV5-1 to TRBJ2-5, with D unclear. Germline-derived CDR1 and CDR2 are SGHRS and YFSETQ. V was pared by 3 bases and J by 0 bases, with 21 bases between. CDR3 size: 18 residues.

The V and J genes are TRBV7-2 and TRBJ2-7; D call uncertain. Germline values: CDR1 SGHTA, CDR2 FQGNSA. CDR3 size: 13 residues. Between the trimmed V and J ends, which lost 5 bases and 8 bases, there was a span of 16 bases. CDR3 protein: CASSPVTGYQQYF. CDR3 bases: TGTGCCAGCAGCCCCGTCACGGGTTATCAGCAGTACTTC.

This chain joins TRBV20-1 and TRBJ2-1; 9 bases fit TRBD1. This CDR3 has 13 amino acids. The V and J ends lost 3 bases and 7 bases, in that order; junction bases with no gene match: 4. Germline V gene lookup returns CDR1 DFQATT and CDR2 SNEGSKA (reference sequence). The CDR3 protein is CSASGTGLNEQFF. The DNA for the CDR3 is TGCAGTGCTAGTGGGACAGGGCTGAATGAGCAGTTCTTC.

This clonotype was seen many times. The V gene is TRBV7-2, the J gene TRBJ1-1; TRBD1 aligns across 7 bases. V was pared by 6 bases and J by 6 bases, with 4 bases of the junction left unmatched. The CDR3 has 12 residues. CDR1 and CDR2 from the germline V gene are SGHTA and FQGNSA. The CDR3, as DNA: TGTGCCAGCAGATACAGGGGAGCTGAAGCTTTCTTT. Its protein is CASRYRGAEAFF.

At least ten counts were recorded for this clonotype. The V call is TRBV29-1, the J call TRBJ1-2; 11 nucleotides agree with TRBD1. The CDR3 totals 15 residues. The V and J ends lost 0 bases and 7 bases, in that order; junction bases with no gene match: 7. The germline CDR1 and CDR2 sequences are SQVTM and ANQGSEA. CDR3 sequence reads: CSVEELDRGPGGYTF. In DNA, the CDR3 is TGCAGCGTTGAAGAACTGGACAGGGGGCCTGGTGGCTACACCTTC.

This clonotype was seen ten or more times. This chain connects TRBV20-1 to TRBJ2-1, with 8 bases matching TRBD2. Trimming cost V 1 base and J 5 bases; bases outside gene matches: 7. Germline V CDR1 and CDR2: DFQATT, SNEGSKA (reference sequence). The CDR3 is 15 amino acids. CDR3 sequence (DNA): TGCAGTGCTAGAGGTCTGAGCGGGGGACACAATGAGCAGTTCTTC. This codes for CSARGLSGGHNEQFF.

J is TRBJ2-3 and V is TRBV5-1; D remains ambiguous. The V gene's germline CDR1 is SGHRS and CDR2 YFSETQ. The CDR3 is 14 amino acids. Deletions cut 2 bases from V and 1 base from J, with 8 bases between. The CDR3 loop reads CASSFLGGTDTQYF. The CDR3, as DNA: TGCGCCAGCAGCTTCCTAGGAGGCACAGATACGCAGTATTTT.

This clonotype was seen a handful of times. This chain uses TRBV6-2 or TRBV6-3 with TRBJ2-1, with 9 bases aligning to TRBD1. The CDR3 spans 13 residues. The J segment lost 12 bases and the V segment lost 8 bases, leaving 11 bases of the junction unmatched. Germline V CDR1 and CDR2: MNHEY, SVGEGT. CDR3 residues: CASLLPPGQGQFF. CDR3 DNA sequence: TGTGCCAGCTTACTACCTCCGGGACAGGGGCAGTTCTTC.

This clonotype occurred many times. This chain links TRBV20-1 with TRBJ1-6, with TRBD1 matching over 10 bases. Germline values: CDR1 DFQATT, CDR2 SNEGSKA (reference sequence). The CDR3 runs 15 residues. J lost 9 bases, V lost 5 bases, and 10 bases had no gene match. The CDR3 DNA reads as TGCAGTGCTCGACTCGGGACAGGGGACGTTTCACCCCTCCACTTT. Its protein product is CSARLGTGDVSPLHF.

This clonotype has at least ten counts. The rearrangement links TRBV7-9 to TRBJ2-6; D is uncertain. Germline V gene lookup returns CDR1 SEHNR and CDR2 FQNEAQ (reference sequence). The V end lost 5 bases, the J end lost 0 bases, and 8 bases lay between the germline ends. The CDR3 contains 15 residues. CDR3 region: CASSLIYSGANVLTF. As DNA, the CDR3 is TGTGCCAGCAGCCTCATTTACTCTGGGGCCAACGTCCTGACTTTC.

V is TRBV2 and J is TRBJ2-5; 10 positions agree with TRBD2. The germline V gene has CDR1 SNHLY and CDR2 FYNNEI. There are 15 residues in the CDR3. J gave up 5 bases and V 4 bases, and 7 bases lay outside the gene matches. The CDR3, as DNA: TGTGCCAGCAGTGTAGAAACAGCGGGAGGGGAGACCCAGTACTTC. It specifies CASSVETAGGETQYF.

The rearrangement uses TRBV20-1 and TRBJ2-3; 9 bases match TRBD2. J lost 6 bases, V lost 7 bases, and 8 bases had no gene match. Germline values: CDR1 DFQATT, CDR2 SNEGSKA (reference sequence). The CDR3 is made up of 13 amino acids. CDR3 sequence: CSVERGAGDTQYF. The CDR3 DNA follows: TGCAGTGTTGAGCGGGGGGCGGGGGATACGCAGTATTTT.

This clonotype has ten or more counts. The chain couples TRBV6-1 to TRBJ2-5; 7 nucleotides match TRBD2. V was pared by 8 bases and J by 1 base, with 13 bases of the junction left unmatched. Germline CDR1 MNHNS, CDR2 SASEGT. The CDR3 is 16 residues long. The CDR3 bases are TGTGCCAGCGAGGGAGCGGGAACGAAAGGCCAAGAGACCCAGTACTTC. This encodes CASEGAGTKGQETQYF.

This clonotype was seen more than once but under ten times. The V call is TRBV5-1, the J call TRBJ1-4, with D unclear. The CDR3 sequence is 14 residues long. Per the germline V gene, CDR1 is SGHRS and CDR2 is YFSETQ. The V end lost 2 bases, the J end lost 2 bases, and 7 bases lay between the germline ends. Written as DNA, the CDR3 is TGCGCCAGCAGCTTAGATAGTACTAATGAAAAACTGTTTTTT. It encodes CASSLDSTNEKLFF.

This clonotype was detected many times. The CDR3, as DNA: TGCAGTGCACGAGTGAACACTGAAGCTTTCTTT. The encoded protein is CSARVNTEAFF. The rearrangement uses TRBV20-1 and TRBJ1-1; D is unclear. Germline V gene sequence: CDR1 DFQATT, CDR2 SNEGSKA (reference sequence). This CDR3 has 11 amino acids. V was shortened by 6 bases and J by 0 bases, with 5 bases between the two germline ends.

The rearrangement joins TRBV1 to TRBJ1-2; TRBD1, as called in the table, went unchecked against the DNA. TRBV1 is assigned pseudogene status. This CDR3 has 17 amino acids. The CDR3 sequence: CTSSHDPRDRFNYGYTF. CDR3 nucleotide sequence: TGCACCAGCAGCCACGATCCCCGGGACAGGTTTAACTATGGCTACACCTTC.

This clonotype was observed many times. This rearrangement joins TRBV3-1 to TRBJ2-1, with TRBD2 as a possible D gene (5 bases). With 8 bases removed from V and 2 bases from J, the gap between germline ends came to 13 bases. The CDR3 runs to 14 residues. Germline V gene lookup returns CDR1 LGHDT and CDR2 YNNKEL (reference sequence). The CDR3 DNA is TGTGCCAGCGACCTCAGCGGAACCTACAATGAGCAGTTCTTC. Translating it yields CASDLSGTYNEQFF.

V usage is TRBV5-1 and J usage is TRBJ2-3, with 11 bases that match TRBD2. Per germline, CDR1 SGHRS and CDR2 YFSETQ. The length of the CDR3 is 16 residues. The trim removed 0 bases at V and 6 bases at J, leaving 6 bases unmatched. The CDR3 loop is CASSLELAGDSDTQYF. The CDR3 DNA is TGCGCCAGCAGCTTGGAACTAGCGGGAGACTCCGATACGCAGTATTTT.

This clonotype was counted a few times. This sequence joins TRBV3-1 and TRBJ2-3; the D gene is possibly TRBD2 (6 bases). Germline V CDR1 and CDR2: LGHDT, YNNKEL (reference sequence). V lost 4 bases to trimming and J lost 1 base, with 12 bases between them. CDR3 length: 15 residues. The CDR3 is CASSLGGVGTDTQYF. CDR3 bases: TGTGCCAGCAGCCTCGGCGGGGTTGGCACAGATACGCAGTATTTT.

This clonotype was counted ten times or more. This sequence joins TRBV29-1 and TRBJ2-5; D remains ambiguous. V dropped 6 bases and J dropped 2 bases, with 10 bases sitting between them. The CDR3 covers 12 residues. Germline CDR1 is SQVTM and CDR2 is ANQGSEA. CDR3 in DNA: TGCAGCGTAGCTACATTTCAAGAGACCCAGTACTTC. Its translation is CSVATFQETQYF.

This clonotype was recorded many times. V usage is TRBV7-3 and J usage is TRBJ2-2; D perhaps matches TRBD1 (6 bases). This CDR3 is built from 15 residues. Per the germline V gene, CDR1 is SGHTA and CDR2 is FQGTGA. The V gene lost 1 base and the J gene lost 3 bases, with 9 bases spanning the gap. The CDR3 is CASSLNPGDTGELFF. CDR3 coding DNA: TGTGCCAGCAGCTTAAACCCAGGGGACACCGGGGAGCTGTTTTTT.

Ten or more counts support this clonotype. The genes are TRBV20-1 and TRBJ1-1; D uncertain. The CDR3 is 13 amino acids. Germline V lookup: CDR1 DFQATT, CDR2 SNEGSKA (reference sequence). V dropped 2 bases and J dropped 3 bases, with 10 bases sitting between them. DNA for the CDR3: TGCAGTGCTAGAAGGCCCCAGCACACTGAAGCTTTCTTT. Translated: CSARRPQHTEAFF.

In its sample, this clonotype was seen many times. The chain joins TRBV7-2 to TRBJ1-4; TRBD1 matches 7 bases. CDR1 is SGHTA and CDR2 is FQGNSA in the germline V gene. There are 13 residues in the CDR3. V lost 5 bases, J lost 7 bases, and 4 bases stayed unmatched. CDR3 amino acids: CASSPYRGEKLFF. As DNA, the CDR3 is TGTGCCAGCAGCCCGTACAGGGGTGAAAAACTGTTTTTT.

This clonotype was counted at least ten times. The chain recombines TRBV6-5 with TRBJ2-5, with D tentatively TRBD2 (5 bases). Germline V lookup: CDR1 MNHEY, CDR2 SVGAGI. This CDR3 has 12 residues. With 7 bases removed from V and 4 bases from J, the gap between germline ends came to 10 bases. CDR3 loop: CASTSHSETQYF. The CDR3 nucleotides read TGTGCCAGCACTAGCCACTCAGAGACCCAGTACTTC.

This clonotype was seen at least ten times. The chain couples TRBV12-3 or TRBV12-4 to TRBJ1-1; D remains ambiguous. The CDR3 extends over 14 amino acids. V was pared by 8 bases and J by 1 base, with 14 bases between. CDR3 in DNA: TGTGCCAGCCTACGGACGGATACGAACACTGAAGCTTTCTTT. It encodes CASLRTDTNTEAFF.

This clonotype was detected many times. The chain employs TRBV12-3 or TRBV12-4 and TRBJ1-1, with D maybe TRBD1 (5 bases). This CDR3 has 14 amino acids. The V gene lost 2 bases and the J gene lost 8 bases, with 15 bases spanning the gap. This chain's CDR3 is CASSLQSGASEAFF. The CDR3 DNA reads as TGTGCCAGCAGTTTACAGTCCGGGGCCTCCGAAGCTTTCTTT.

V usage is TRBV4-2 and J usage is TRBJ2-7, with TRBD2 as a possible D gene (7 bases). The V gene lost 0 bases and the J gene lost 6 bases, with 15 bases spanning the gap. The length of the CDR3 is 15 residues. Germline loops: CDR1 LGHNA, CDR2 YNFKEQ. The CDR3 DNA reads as TGTGCCAGCAGCCAAGATATGGGGGGGGCTCTCGAGCAGTACTTC. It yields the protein CASSQDMGGALEQYF.

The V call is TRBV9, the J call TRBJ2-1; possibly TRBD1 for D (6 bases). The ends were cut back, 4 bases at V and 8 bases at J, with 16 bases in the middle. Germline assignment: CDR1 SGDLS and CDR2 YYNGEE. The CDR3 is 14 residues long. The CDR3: CASSPRPAGDEQFF. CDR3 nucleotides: TGTGCCAGCAGCCCAAGACCGGCAGGGGATGAGCAGTTCTTC.

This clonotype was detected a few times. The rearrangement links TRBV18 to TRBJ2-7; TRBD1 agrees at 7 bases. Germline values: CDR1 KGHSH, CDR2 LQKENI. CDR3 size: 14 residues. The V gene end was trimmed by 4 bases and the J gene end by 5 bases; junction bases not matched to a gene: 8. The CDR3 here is CASSLQGMGNEQYF. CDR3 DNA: TGTGCCAGCTCACTACAGGGGATGGGAAACGAGCAGTACTTC. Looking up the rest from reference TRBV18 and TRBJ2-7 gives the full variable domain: NAGVMQNPRHLVRRRGQEARLRCSPMKGHSHVYWYRQLPEEGLKFMVYLQKENIIDESGMPKERFSAEFPKEGPSILRIQQVVRGDSAAYFCASSLQGMGNEQYFGPGTRLTVT.